A single sample is the source of the 16 T cell receptor beta chains below, sequenced in a study of blood T cell repertoires in COVID-19. Measured with immunoSEQ multiplex PCR; TCRdb has only the in-frame clones, and not every one. The sample carries 200,000 to 250,000 clones, around 86% recorded once. The source material was peripheral blood. Source of these receptors: a woman aged 50 to 60 with COVID-19, enrolled during active disease.

The chain joins TRBV7-8 to TRBJ2-1, with D possibly being TRBD1 (6 bases). Germline values: CDR1 SGHVS, CDR2 FQNEAQ. The CDR3 is 14 amino acids. The ends were cut back, 3 bases at V and 3 bases at J, with 9 bases in the middle. This CDR3 reads CASSFPDSYNEQFF. The CDR3 DNA sequence: TGTGCCAGCAGCTTCCCGGACAGCTACAATGAGCAGTTCTTC.

The rearrangement joins TRBV3-1 (or the pseudogene TRBV3-2) to TRBJ2-2, with unresolved D. This CDR3 comprises 16 residues. The germline V and J ends were trimmed by 4 bases and 5 bases, with 17 bases remaining between them. From germline, CDR1 is LGHDT and CDR2 YNNKEL (reference sequence). For the CDR3, the DNA is TGTGCCAGCAGCCCATACCGAGCGCTTCGAACCGGGGAGCTGTTTTTT. It yields the protein CASSPYRALRTGELFF.

The J gene is TRBJ2-7, the V gene TRBV29-1, with D possibly being TRBD2 (5 bases). Germline loops: CDR1 SQVTM, CDR2 ANQGSEA. The ends were cut back, 2 bases at V and 3 bases at J, with 14 bases in the middle. The CDR3 has 14 residues. The CDR3 loop reads CSVEIPPDFYEQYV. CDR3 DNA: TGCAGCGTTGAAATTCCCCCGGACTTCTACGAGCAGTACGTC.

The chain couples TRBV2 to TRBJ2-1; 13 nucleotides line up with TRBD2. The CDR3 loop spans 15 amino acids. Trimming cost V 7 bases and J 4 bases; bases outside gene matches: 4. Germline V gene lookup returns CDR1 SNHLY and CDR2 FYNNEI. CDR3 bases: TGTGCCAGCACCAGACTAGCGGGGGGTTACAATGAGCAGTTCTTC. It is translated as CASTRLAGGYNEQFF.

This clone has more than one count but fewer than ten. The J gene is TRBJ1-5, the V gene TRBV28, with D uncertain. Trimming pared 6 bases from V and 7 bases from J, leaving 22 bases between. From germline, CDR1 is MDHEN and CDR2 SYDVKM. The CDR3 is 16 residues long. CDR3: CASRTKGWEARQPQHF. CDR3 nucleotides: TGTGCCAGCAGGACGAAAGGGTGGGAGGCGAGGCAGCCCCAGCATTTT.

The CDR3 region has the DNA TGTGCCACGGACAGGGGAGACGAGCAGTACTTC. Encoded protein: CATDRGDEQYF. The gene calls are TRBV10-3 and TRBJ2-7; 9 bases are a match to TRBD1. CDR1 and CDR2 (germline): ENHRY, SYGVKD. Trimming cost V 10 bases and J 5 bases; bases outside gene matches: 3. This CDR3 has 11 amino acids.

At least ten counts were recorded for this clone. The gene calls are TRBV5-1 and TRBJ2-1, with 8 positions matching TRBD2. V lost 4 bases to trimming and J lost 5 bases; unmatched junction nucleotides: 5. Germline V CDR1 and CDR2: SGHRS, YFSETQ. This CDR3 region has 14 residues. The CDR3 loop reads CASSITSGDNEQFF. The CDR3 nucleotides read TGCGCCAGCAGCATAACTAGCGGAGACAATGAGCAGTTCTTC.

This clone appeared once. This chain uses TRBV13 with TRBJ2-7; 9 positions agree with TRBD1. CDR1 is PRHDT, CDR2 FYEKMQ, per germline (reference sequence). The V gene end was trimmed by 5 bases and the J gene end by 5 bases; junction bases not matched to a gene: 10. The CDR3 covers 15 residues. This CDR3 is CASSALMGQGNEQYF. In DNA form, the CDR3 reads TGTGCCAGCAGCGCGTTAATGGGACAGGGTAACGAGCAGTACTTC.

The chain combines TRBV7-2 with TRBJ2-7; possibly TRBD2 for D (6 bases). The germline V and J ends were trimmed by 1 base and 6 bases, with 10 bases remaining between them. The CDR3 contains 13 residues. CDR1 SGHTA and CDR2 FQGNSA come from the germline V gene. The chain's CDR3 is CASSLGLAPEQYF. The CDR3 nucleotides are TGTGCCAGCAGCTTAGGGCTAGCGCCCGAGCAGTACTTC.

The genes are TRBV6-5 and TRBJ2-7, with 11 bases aligning to TRBD1. CDR3 length: 14 amino acids. Trimming at V came to 10 bases and at J to 2 bases, leaving 7 bases not matched to a gene. The germline gives CDR1 MNHEY, CDR2 SVGAGI. CDR3 sequence (DNA): TGTGCCATCAAGCCGGGACAGGGGGCCTACGAGCAGTACTTC. Translation gives CAIKPGQGAYEQYF.

The chain combines TRBV10-3 with TRBJ2-7, with TRBD1 as a possible D gene (6 bases). The CDR3 is 13 residues long. V was cut by 4 bases and J by 2 bases, with 9 bases left in between. Germline V CDR1 and CDR2: ENHRY, SYGVKD. This CDR3 is CAISARGPYEQYF. CDR3 bases: TGTGCCATCAGTGCCAGGGGCCCCTACGAGCAGTACTTC.

The chain uses TRBV10-3 and TRBJ1-1; TRBD1 agrees at 9 bases. CDR1 and CDR2 from the germline V gene are ENHRY and SYGVKD. The CDR3 loop spans 14 amino acids. J lost 6 bases, V lost 0 bases, and 2 bases had no gene match. In DNA form, the CDR3 reads TGTGCCATCAGTGAGTCTGACAGGGGGGCTGAAGCTTTCTTT. The encoded protein is CAISESDRGAEAFF.

As regards this clone: One end of the junction fails to match germline, which may point to a read error. The chain combines TRBV3-1 (or the pseudogene TRBV3-2) with TRBJ1-5; D is uncertain. Germline CDR1 is LGHDT and CDR2 is YNNKEL (reference sequence). The length of the CDR3 is 12 residues. CDR3 region: CASRQGSQPQHF. The CDR3 nucleotides read TGTGCCAGCAGACAAGGTAGTCAGCCCCAGCATTTT.

The V gene is TRBV3-1 (or the pseudogene TRBV3-2), the J gene TRBJ1-2, with no clear D. Per the germline V gene, CDR1 is LGHDT and CDR2 is YNNKEL (reference sequence). Trimming cost V 0 bases and J 4 bases, with 9 bases left between them. The CDR3 is made up of 14 amino acids. Here the CDR3 reads CASSQDQIGYGYTF. Written as DNA, the CDR3 is TGTGCCAGCAGCCAAGATCAGATTGGCTATGGCTACACCTTC.

The chain links TRBV5-1 to TRBJ2-2; 7 bases are shared with TRBD1. CDR1 and CDR2 (germline): SGHRS, YFSETQ. The CDR3 is made up of 15 amino acids. With V trimmed by 1 base and J by 8 bases, 8 bases remained unmatched. The CDR3 region is CASSLFRQGTGELFF. Written as DNA, the CDR3 is TGCGCCAGCAGCTTGTTTCGACAGGGCACGGGGGAGCTGTTTTTT.

There are a few counts of this clone. V is TRBV19 and J is TRBJ1-2; D gene unclear. CDR3 length equals 12 residues. The germline V gene has CDR1 LNHDA and CDR2 SQIVND (reference sequence). V was pared by 4 bases and J by 4 bases, with 7 bases between. CDR3 bases: TGTGCCAGTAGTAGGGCGCCCTATGGCTACACCTTC. Amino acids: CASSRAPYGYTF.